This TCR beta chain was sequenced during a study of identical twins. This clonotype showed up many times. Germline V gene sequence: CDR1 SGHTA, CDR2 FQGNSA. Trimming removed 6 bases at V and 8 bases at J, with 22 bases between. The CDR3 spans 16 residues. TCRdb reprocessed the 5' RACE reads via MiXCR and lists one record per CDR3 protein. Among 350,000 to 450,000 distinct CDR3 sequences listed, approximately 18% were seen once. The TCR was taken from a man aged 50-60 years in good health. The specimen sequenced was naive T cells sorted from blood. This sequence joins TRBV7-2 and TRBJ2-2; either TRBD1 or TRBD2 may fit D (5 bases each). The CDR3 nucleotides read TGTGCCAGCAGACCCCGGGGCGATCCCTACATTGGGGAGCTGTTTTTT. Protein product: CASRPRGDPYIGELFF.